This T cell receptor (beta chain) derives from a study of blood T cells in healthy people across ages. Germline CDR1 MNHEY, CDR2 SVGEGT. CDR3 length equals 13 residues. The V end was cut by 6 bases, the J end by 2 bases, with 11 bases between. Each donor was a healthy Caucasian individual from Russia, aged about 6 to 90. For the second PCR, which ran for roughly 7 to 11 cycles, a sample-barcoded 5' primer and a J-beta primer mix were used. Tags on each cDNA molecule came from a template-switch adaptor with 12 random nucleotides. Each CDR3 protein is one row after TCRdb ran MiXCR on the 5' RACE reads. The sample shows roughly 500,000 distinct CDR3 sequences, 27% of them seen only once. This clonotype was detected a few times.

The V call is TRBV6-2 or TRBV6-3, the J call TRBJ2-7; D possibly corresponds to TRBD2 (6 bases). Material for sequencing was blood. This receptor was identified in a woman aged 70 to 79 in good health. The CDR3 here is CASRGGTTYEQYF. CDR3 DNA sequence: TGTGCCAGCAGGGGCGGGACCACCTACGAGCAGTACTTC.